This TCR beta chain stems from a study of blood T cell repertoires in COVID-19 (dated by TCRdb to about 2020). Turning to the overall study: Samples from collaborators originated in the United States, Italy and Spain and spanned both the acute and convalescent phases of COVID-19. Sample metadata almost always included a de-identified subject ID, COVID-19 status, age in years and sex. Subjects who had been exposed to COVID-19, were actively infected with it, or had recovered from it provided the deeply sampled blood TCRbeta repertoires that made up the dataset. The samples were drawn from two sources: the first 160 participants of the ongoing ImmuneRACE study, and some 1,300 subjects contributed by 6 global collaborators. The repertoires were released in a freely available public database intended as a resource for research on the immune response to SARS-CoV-2. Where available, HLA class I and class II types were obtained from metadata supplied by the sample provider rather than from assay-based typing. The material from the prospective study consisted of cDNA or gDNA derived from T cells, B-cell-depleted T cells, or PBMCs. Results the study describes overall, beyond this receptor: The amount of clinical and demographic metadata varied by source and participant and was provided uncurated.

The immunoSEQ Assay, a bias-controlled multiplex PCR, was used to amplify TCRbeta CDR3 regions from genomic DNA. As for how the authors treated the data: The number of nucleated cells in each sample was estimated by amplification of reference gene primers within the assay. Sequence reads were collapsed and filtered to measure the absolute abundance of every unique TCRbeta CDR3 rearrangement. Productive Simpson clonality was computed per sample as the square root of Simpson's diversity index over productive rearrangements. Held by TCRdb, this immuneACCESS table contains in-frame sequences only and omits some clones. Under half of the omission traces to an unresolved V gene where checked; the cause of the rest is unknown. V and J calls and clone size are copied from that table; D and trimming were computed from the DNA. The sample data list 250,000 to 300,000 clones, and approximately 87% of these were observed just once. The ten largest clonotypes hold 10% to 15% of the sample.

About this clone: It has no known antigen specificity. Base qualities are not at hand, and no much larger clone is one base apart.

Inclusive of the bounding cysteine and phenylalanine, the CDR3 is 14 residues long. Only CDR3 DNA remains: 42 bases, in frame from the first base. Trimming takes 3 bases from V and 0 bases from J, and the germline ends sit 8 bases apart. The germline V gene specifies KGHSH as CDR1 and LQKENI as CDR2. At one collaborating source in Seattle, patients were enrolled during active infection and were followed longitudinally through the course of disease. Each collaborating institution followed its own protocols to collect whole blood in K2EDTA tubes. For TCRbeta analysis, collaborators shipped samples in one of three forms: frozen whole blood, isolated PBMCs, or DNA extracted from either of those sample types.

The sequence was collected from a woman in her 30s with COVID-19, enrolled during active disease. Sequencing was done on a sample of peripheral blood. The chain was built from TRBV18 and TRBJ1-1, with no reliable assignment of the D segment. The DNA is TGTGCCAGCTCACCCGCCCAGTTGAACACTGAAGCTTTCTTT. This yields the protein CASSPAQLNTEAFF. With the portions outside the CDR3 filled from the reference TRBV18 and TRBJ1-1 genes, the complete variable region becomes NAGVMQNPRHLVRRRGQEARLRCSPMKGHSHVYWYRQLPEEGLKFMVYLQKENIIDESGMPKERFSAEFPKEGPSILRIQQVVRGDSAAYFCASSPAQLNTEAFFGQGTRLTVV.